Below are 4 T cell receptor beta chains sequenced from a single sample in a study of lung T cells in sarcoidosis with Löfgren's syndrome. TCRdb processed the reads anew with MiXCR; each CDR3 protein has one entry. Counted here are about 19,000 distinct CDR3 sequences, under 25% occurring once; the ten biggest clones make up roughly 0.7%. The sample consisted of CD4+ T cells from bronchoalveolar lavage. These TCRs come from a human donor with sarcoidosis (Löfgren's syndrome or another form), or a control subject (not recorded which).

This clonotype was observed many times. V usage is TRBV4-3 and J usage is TRBJ2-3, with 12 positions matching TRBD2. CDR1 is LGHNA, CDR2 YSLEER, per germline. V dropped 3 bases and J dropped 5; count of bases not matched to a gene: 3. This CDR3 has 15 residues. The CDR3 sequence: CASSQWTSGEDTQYF. The DNA for the CDR3 is TGCGCCAGCAGCCAGTGGACTAGCGGGGAAGATACGCAGTATTTT.

As for this clonotype: A much larger clone is a single base away; this may be a read error. The gene calls are TRBV7-2 and TRBJ1-2; D ambiguous. V shed 2 bases and J shed 7 bases, with 8 bases lying between them. Germline assignment: CDR1 SGHTA and CDR2 FQGNSA. The CDR3 length is 12 residues. The CDR3 loop reads CASSLMSSGYTF. As DNA, the CDR3 is TGTGCCAGCAGCTTAATGTCCTCTGGCTACACCTTC.

This clonotype was recorded a few times. The V gene is TRBV29-1, the J gene TRBJ1-1; D remains unclear. Germline V CDR1 and CDR2: SQVTM, ANQGSEA. CDR3 length equals 9 residues. V was pared by 5 bases and J by 6 bases, with 4 bases between. The CDR3 region is CSVSAEAFF. The CDR3 DNA follows: TGCAGCGTTAGCGCTGAAGCTTTCTTT.

This clonotype appeared a few times. The chain couples TRBV9 to TRBJ2-6; D not resolved. From germline, CDR1 is SGDLS and CDR2 YYNGEE. V was clipped by 2 bases and J by 0 bases, with 6 bases between them. This CDR3 is built from 15 residues. The CDR3 loop is CASSVGVSGANVLTF. The CDR3 nucleotides are TGTGCCAGCAGCGTTGGGGTCTCTGGGGCCAACGTCCTGACTTTC.